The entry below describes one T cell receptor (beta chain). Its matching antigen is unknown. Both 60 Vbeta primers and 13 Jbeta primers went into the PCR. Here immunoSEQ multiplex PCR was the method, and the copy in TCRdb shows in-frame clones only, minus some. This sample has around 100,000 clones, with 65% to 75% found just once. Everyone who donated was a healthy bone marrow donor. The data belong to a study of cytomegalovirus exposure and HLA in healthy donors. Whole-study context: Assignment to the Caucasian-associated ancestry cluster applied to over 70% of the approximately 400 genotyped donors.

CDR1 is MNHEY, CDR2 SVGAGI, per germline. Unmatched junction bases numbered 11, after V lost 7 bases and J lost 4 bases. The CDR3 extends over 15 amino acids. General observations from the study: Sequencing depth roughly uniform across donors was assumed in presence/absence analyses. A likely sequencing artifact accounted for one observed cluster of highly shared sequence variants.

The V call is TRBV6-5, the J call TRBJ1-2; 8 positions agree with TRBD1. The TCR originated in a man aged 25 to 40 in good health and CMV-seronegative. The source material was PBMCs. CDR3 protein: CASTQVGDRGYGYTF. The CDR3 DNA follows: TGTGCCAGCACCCAGGTGGGCGACAGGGGCTATGGCTACACCTTC.